A single sample is the source of the 9 T cell receptor beta chains below, sequenced in a study of blood T cell repertoires in COVID-19. The assay was immunoSEQ multiplex PCR, and TCRdb's table has in-frame clones only and misses some. The repertoire holds over 100,000 clones, with around nine tenths as singletons. The sequenced sample consisted of peripheral blood. The receptor set was obtained from a woman aged 70-85 years with COVID-19, enrolled during active disease.

The chain recombines TRBV2 with TRBJ1-5, with D perhaps matching TRBD1 (6 bases). This CDR3 contains 16 residues. Germline CDR1 and CDR2: SNHLY and FYNNEI. V shed 5 bases and J shed 0 bases, with 14 bases lying between them. The CDR3 DNA is TGTGCCAGCAGTCCCACCCGGGGGGCTAGCAATCAGCCCCAGCATTTT. It yields the protein CASSPTRGASNQPQHF.

This chain uses TRBV5-8 with TRBJ1-1; a weak D match, TRBD1 (6 bases). The CDR3 covers 13 residues. Germline loops: CDR1 SGHTS, CDR2 YDEGEE. V gave up 2 bases and J gave up 7 bases, with 12 bases separating them. The CDR3 bases are TGTGCCAGCAGCTTCAGGGGCGGGAGTGAAGCTTTCTTT. This gives the protein CASSFRGGSEAFF.

The chain carries TRBV3-1 (or the pseudogene TRBV3-2) and TRBJ1-2; D gene unclear. The CDR3 totals 14 residues. Between the trimmed V and J ends, which lost 3 bases and 2 bases, there was a span of 10 bases. CDR1 is LGHDT and CDR2 is YNNKEL in the germline V gene (reference sequence). CDR3 sequence (DNA): TGTGCCAGCAGCCAGTCCGGGTCCAACTATGGCTACACCTTC. Its translation: CASSQSGSNYGYTF.

This chain connects TRBV27 to TRBJ1-6; TRBD1 agrees at 11 bases. The CDR3 loop spans 15 amino acids. Trimming at V came to 5 bases and at J to 9 bases, leaving 6 bases not matched to a gene. Looked up from germline, CDR1 is MNHEY and CDR2 is SMNVEV (reference sequence). The CDR3 DNA is TGTGCCAGCAGTGCAGGACAGGGGGCCGGTTCACCCCTCCACTTT. Translated, it gives CASSAGQGAGSPLHF.

This clone appeared a single time. This chain links TRBV2 with TRBJ2-7, with TRBD1 identical over 8 bases. The germline V gene encodes CDR1 SNHLY and CDR2 FYNNEI. This CDR3 spans 13 amino acids. J gave up 7 bases and V 1 base, and 3 bases lay outside the gene matches. The CDR3 region is CASSEDDRGEQYF. The DNA for the CDR3 is TGTGCCAGCAGTGAAGATGACAGGGGAGAGCAGTACTTC. The whole variable domain, remainder taken from reference TRBV2 and TRBJ2-7, is EPEVTQTPSHQVTQMGQEVILRCVPISNHLYFYWYRQILGQKVEFLVSFYNNEISEKSEIFDDQFSVERPDGSNFTLKIRSTKLEDSAMYFCASSEDDRGEQYFGPGTRLTVT.

The chain joins TRBV10-3 to TRBJ1-1, with D tentatively TRBD1 (6 bases). Germline-derived CDR1 and CDR2 are ENHRY and SYGVKD. The CDR3 consists of 15 residues. The V end lost 3 bases, the J end lost 2 bases, and 13 bases lay between the germline ends. The CDR3 here is CAISDGGGPNTEAFF. The CDR3 nucleotides read TGTGCCATCAGTGACGGTGGGGGCCCTAACACTGAAGCTTTCTTT.

Written as DNA, the CDR3 is TGTGCCAGCAGGGGGGGGTCGGAGACCCAGTACTTC. This translates into CASRGGSETQYF. V gene TRBV27 combines with J gene TRBJ2-5; 7 bases map to TRBD2. This CDR3 has 12 residues. J gave up 5 bases and V 6 bases, and 3 bases lay outside the gene matches. Germline values: CDR1 MNHEY, CDR2 SMNVEV (reference sequence).

The rearrangement joins TRBV28 to TRBJ2-5, with TRBD2 identical over 11 bases. In germline, CDR1 is MDHEN, CDR2 SYDVKM. Trimming took 2 bases from V and 2 from J; bases not matched to a gene: 1. The CDR3 is 15 residues long. CDR3: CASSLPSGGQETQYF. For the CDR3, the DNA is TGTGCCAGCAGTTTACCTAGCGGGGGGCAAGAGACCCAGTACTTC.

The chain has TRBV18 and TRBJ2-2; 11 nucleotides align to TRBD2. This CDR3 comprises 19 residues. Germline CDR1 reads KGHSH; CDR2 reads LQKENI. The trim removed 1 base at V and 0 bases at J, leaving 7 bases unmatched. This CDR3 reads CASSPRTLAGGTNTGELFF. The CDR3 bases are TGTGCCAGCTCACCACGAACCCTAGCGGGGGGTACGAACACCGGGGAGCTGTTTTTT.